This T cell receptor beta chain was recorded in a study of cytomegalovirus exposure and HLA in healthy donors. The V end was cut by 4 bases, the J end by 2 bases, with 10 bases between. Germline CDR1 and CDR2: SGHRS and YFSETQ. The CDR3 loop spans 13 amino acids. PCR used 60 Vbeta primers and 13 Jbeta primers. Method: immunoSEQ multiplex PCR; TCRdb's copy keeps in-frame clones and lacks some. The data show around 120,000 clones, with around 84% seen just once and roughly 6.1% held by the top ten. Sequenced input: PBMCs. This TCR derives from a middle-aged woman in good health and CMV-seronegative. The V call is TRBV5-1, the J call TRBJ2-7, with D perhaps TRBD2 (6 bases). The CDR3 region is CASSAGLTYEQYF. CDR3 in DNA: TGCGCCAGCAGCGCAGGACTAACCTACGAGCAGTACTTC.